The following is a T cell receptor beta chain sequence with its context. The antigen is not known. These data come from a study of human T cells and chemical hapten exposure. Study information: The patient population, which was mostly female, had alopecia areata, totalis or universalis. Study-level results: TCRs at a frequency above 1 in 1000 stayed unchanged with DPC sensitization. PT1 expanded TCR numbers tracked positively with patch test score.

TCRdb re-called the RACE reads through MiXCR, storing one row per CDR3 protein. The sample lists 200,000 to 300,000 distinct CDR3 sequences, 8.6% occurring once. The time point was: pre-sensitization, week 0. As to treatment: therapeutic diphenylcyclopropenone sensitization with weekly scalp DPC. People who gave samples had alopecia, were 18 to 70 years old, and were suitable for DPC. The clonotype was recovered from a woman aged 40-49 years with alopecia areata. Some clones in this sample may be carry-over from other donors' samples. Source: whole blood, taken in connection with sensitization to the hapten diphenylcyclopropenone (DPC).

In DNA form, the CDR3 reads TGTGCTAGTGCCGGAGGACTACCCACAGATACGCAGTATTTT. Its protein product is CASAGGLPTDTQYF. The chain is built from TRBV12-5 and TRBJ2-3; perhaps TRBD2 as D (6 bases). The germline gives CDR1 LGHNT, CDR2 FRNRAP. V lost 7 bases and J 2 bases, leaving 13 bases between the germline ends. The CDR3 has 14 amino acids.